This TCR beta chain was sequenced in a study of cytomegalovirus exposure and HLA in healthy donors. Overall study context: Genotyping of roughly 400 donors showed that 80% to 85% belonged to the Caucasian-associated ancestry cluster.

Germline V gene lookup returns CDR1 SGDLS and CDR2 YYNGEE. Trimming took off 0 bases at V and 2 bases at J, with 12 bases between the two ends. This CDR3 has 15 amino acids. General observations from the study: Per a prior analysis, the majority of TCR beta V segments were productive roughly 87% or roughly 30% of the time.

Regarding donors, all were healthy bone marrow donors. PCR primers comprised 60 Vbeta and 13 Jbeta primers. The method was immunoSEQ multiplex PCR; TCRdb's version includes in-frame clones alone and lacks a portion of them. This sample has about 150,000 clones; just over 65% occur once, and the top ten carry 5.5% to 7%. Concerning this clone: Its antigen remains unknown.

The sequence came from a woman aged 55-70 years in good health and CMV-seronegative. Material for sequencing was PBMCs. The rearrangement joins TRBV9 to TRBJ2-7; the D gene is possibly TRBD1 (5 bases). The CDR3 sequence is CASSVGWGPPYEQYF. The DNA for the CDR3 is TGTGCCAGCAGCGTAGGTTGGGGCCCCCCCTACGAGCAGTACTTC.